The rows below give T cell receptor beta chains drawn from one sample of a study of regulatory T cells in long-lasting Graves disease. TCRdb processed the multiplex PCR reads anew with MiXCR; each CDR3 protein has one entry. There are approximately 380,000 distinct CDR3 sequences in the sample; 20% to 25% occur only once, and around 20% lies in the top ten. The sequences come from peripheral blood mononuclear cells (PBMCs), collected when the disease was refractory, from a patient treated with antithyroid drugs. The receptors were sampled from a female donor with Graves disease. The CDR3 runs from the conserved cysteine through the conserved F or W. A D gene is named only where the DNA matches it firmly. Rows give clone size only sometimes, using once, few, many, or a class for an expanded clone.

>-|-|TRBV14|TRBJ1-2
TGTGCCAGCAGCCAAGGGGGGATCTATGGCCACACCTTC
CASSQGGIYGHTF
>-|many|TRBV6-1|TRBJ2-7
TGTGCCAGCAGTGATCTCCAGGGGTACGAGCAGTACTTC
CASSDLQGYEQYF
>-|many|TRBV7-2|TRBJ1-6
TGTGCCAGCAGCTTAGACTGGGTGTCACCCCTCCACTTT
CASSLDWVSPLHF
>TRBD1|-|TRBV3-1|TRBJ2-3
TGTGCCAGCAGCTCTCCGGACAGGGAAGGAAATACGCAGTATTTT
CASSSPDREGNTQYF
>TRBD1|few|TRBV20-1|TRBJ2-7
TGCAGTGCCCAACGCGGGACAGGAGGCATCAACGAGCAGTACTTC
CSAQRGTGGINEQYF
>-|few|TRBV2|TRBJ2-7
TGTGCCAGCAGTGAAGTCACAGGCCCCTCCTACGAGCAGTGCTTC
CASSEVTGPSYEQCF
>-|few|TRBV28|TRBJ2-7
TGTGCCAGCACCGCCAAGTACGAGCAGTACTTC
CASTAKYEQYF
>TRBD2|few|TRBV7-9|TRBJ2-7
TGTGCCAGCAGCTCTAGCGGGGTTCGGGACGAGCAGTACTTC
CASSSSGVRDEQYF
>-|few|TRBV19|TRBJ1-5
TGTGCCAGTAGTATAGAGGGGAGTCAGCCCCAGCATTTT
CASSIEGSQPQHF
>-|many|TRBV2|TRBJ2-5
TGTGCCAGCAGTCCAGACACCCAAGAGACCCAGTACTTC
CASSPDTQETQYF